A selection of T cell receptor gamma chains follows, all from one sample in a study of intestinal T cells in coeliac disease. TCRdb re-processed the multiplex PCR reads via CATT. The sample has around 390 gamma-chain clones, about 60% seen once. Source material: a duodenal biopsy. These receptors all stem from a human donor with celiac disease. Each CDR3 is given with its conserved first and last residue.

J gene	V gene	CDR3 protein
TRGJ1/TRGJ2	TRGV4	CAHLGWRKGFYYKKLF
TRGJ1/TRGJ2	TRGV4	CANLGIYYKKLF
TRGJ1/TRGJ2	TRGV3	CATWDMAIYKKLF
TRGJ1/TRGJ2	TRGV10	CAAWEDANSKKLF
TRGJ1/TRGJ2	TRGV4	CATWESIYKKLF
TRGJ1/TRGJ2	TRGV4	CATLGWNYYKKLF
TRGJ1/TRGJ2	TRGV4	CATWMGNKKLF
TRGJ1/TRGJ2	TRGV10	CAAWERLWLIYKKLF
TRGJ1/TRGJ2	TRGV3	CADLGPEKLF
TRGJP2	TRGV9	CALWGVGFWIKTF
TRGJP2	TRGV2	CATLGRVGLNDWIKTF
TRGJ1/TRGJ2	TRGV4	CATWDGRNEVVFPPFIYKKLF
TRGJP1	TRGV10	CAWDGGIRFKIF
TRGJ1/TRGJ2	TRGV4	CATWMGFGKLF
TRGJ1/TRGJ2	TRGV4	CATWDGLGRKLF
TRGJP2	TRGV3	CAPRDRVIKTF
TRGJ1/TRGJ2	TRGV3	CATWDMAEYKKLF
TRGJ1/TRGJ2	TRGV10	CAAWDYKKLF
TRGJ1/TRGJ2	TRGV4	CATLGFSYKKLF
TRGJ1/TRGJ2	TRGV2	CATWDGLGVKKLF
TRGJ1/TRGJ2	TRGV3	CATWDRLLF
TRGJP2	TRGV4	CATGMFYSSDWIKTF
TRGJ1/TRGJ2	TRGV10	CAAWNGMKKLF
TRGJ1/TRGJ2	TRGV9	CALWEVYHYYKKLF
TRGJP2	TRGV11	CACWIRHVGESAKVVNWIKTF
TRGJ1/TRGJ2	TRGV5	CAPGADYKKLF
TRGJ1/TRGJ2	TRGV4	CAPGTAYIYYKKLF
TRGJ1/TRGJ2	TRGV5	CATWDEQGYKKLF
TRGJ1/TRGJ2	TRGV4	CATWDGSREDYYKKLF
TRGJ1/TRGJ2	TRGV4	CATWDGLGYSRIYYKKLF
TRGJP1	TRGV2	CATWDGRWGTTGWFKIF
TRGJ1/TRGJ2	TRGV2	CATWDGQRTYKKLF
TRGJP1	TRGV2	CATLGRAGWFKIF
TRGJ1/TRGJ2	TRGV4	CATLGRVIIKKLF
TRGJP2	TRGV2	CATWDGGSDWIKTF
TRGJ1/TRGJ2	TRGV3	CATWGFYYKKLF
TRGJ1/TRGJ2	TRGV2	CADLGRGRLYKKLF
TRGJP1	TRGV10	CAAWDITTGWFKIF
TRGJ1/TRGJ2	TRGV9	CALWEVRPNYYKKLF
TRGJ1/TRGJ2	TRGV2	CATWDGSYYKKLF
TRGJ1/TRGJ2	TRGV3	CATWDRPGYKKLF
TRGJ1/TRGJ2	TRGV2	CATWDGRYKKLF
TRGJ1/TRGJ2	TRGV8	CATWDRVRKLF
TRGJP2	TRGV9	CAFVGSVWIKTF
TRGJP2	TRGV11	CACWIRHVGEDAKVSDWIKTF
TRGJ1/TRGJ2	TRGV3	CATWDRPYYKKLF
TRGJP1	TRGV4	CATWDSGGTGWFKIF
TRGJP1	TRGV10	CAAWSYTTGWFKIF
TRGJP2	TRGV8	CAHLGRCSSDWIKTF
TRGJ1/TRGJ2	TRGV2	CATWDGARNYYKKLF
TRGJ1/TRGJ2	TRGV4	CATWEVDIRKLF
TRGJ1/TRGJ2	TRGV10	CAALGLRYKKLF
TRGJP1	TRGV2	CATGTGGWFKIF
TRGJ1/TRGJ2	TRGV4	CATWEGHCYKKLF
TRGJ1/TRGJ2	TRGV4	CATWDVVLRFIYKKLF
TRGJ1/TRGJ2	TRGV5	CATWDNCNIRKLF